This TCR beta chain originates from a study of T cells in Graves' hyperthyroidism and ophthalmopathy. Study results and caveats: Onset of ophthalmopathy came a median roughly 6.5 months after the model predicted it.

Germline CDR1 is KGHSH and CDR2 is LQKENI. CDR3 length: 15 amino acids. V was trimmed by 0 bases and J by 7 bases, leaving 13 bases between them. With respect to this clonotype: Antigen specificity is unknown.

TCR beta CDR3 regions were amplified from RNA. A first-round RT-PCR of the TCR CDR3 used the HTBI primer set. TCRdb re-called the multiplex PCR reads through MiXCR, storing one row per CDR3 protein. The table includes 300,000 to 450,000 distinct CDR3 sequences, 20% to 25% detected once. This receptor was identified in a man between 45 and 60 years old with Graves' hyperthyroidism. Material: blood. V usage is TRBV18 and J usage is TRBJ2-1; D ambiguous. The CDR3 is CASSPPASSGNEQFF. In nucleotides, the CDR3 is TGTGCCAGCTCACCACCGGCGAGCTCGGGTAATGAGCAGTTCTTC.